Given below is one T cell receptor (beta chain) in context. Sequencing used immunoSEQ multiplex PCR; TCRdb keeps in-frame clones, though not all of them. Of around 250,000 clones listed, approximately 90% are singletons. This record comes from a study of blood T cell repertoires in COVID-19. Study as a whole: The United States, Italy and Spain were the sources of the acute and convalescent COVID-19 samples.

The CDR3 loop spans 14 amino acids. CDR1 is MNHEY and CDR2 is SMNVEV in the germline V gene (reference sequence). V lost 5 bases to trimming and J lost 3 bases, with 12 bases between them. Participants were aged about 18 to 100 years, lived in around 25 US areas, and enrolled virtually. Cohort placement rested on clinical history that participants reported themselves. Sequencing was done on a sample of PBMCs or T cells enriched from blood (not recorded which). V is TRBV27 and J is TRBJ2-3; TRBD1 is a possible D gene (5 bases). This TCR was recovered from a man aged 18 to 29 who had recovered from COVID-19. The CDR3 region has the DNA TGTGCCAGCAGTGGGGTCAGGGTGACAGATACGCAGTATTTT. This gives the protein CASSGVRVTDTQYF.